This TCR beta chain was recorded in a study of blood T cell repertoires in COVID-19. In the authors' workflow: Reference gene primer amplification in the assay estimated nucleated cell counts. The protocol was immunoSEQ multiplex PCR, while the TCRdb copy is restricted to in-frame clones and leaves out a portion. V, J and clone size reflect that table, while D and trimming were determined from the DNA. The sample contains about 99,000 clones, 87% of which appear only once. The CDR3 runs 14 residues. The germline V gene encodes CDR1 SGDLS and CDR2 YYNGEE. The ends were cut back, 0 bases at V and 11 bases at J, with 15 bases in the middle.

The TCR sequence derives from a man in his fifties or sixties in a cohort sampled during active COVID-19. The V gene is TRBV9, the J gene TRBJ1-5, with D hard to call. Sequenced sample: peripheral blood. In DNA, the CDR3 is TGTGCCAGCAGCGTAGTTGACTTCGATTGGGCCCAGCATTTT. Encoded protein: CASSVVDFDWAQHF.